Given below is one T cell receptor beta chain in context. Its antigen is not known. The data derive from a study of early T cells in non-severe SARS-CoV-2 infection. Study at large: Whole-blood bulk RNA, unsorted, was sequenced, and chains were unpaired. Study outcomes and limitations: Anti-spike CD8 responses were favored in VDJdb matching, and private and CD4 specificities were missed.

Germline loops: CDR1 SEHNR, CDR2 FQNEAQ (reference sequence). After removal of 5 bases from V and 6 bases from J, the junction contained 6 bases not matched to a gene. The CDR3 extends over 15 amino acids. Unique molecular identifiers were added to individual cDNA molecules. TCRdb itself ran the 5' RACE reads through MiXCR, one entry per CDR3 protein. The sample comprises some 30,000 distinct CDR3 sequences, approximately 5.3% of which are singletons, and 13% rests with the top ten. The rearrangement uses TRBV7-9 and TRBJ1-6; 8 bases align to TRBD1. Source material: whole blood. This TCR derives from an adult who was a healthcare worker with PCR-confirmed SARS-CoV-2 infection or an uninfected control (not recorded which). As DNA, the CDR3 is TGTGCCAGCAGCACGGGGACAGGAAGTAATTCACCCCTCCACTTT. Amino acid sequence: CASSTGTGSNSPLHF. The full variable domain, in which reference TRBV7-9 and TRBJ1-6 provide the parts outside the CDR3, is DTGVSQNPRHKITKRGQNVTFRCDPISEHNRLYWYRQTLGQGPEFLTYFQNEAQLEKSRLLSDRFSAERPKGSFSTLEIQRTEQGDSAMYLCASSTGTGSNSPLHFGNGTRLTVT.